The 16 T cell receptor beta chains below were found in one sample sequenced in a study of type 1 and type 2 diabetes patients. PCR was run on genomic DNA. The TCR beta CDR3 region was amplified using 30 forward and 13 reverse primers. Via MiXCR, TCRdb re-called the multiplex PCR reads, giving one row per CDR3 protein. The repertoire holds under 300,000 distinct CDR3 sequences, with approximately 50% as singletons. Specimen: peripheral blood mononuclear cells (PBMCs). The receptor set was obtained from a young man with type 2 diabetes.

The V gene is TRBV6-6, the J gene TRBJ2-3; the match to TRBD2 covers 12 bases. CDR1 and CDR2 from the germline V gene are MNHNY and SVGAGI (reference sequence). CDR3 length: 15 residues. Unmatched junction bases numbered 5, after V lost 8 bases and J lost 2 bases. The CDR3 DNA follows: TGTGCCAGCCGGACTAGCGGGGCGTACACAGATACGCAGTATTTT. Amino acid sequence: CASRTSGAYTDTQYF.

The CDR3 spells CASSLGNLKETQYF. In DNA form, the CDR3 reads TGTGCCAGCAGTTTAGGGAACCTGAAAGAGACCCAGTACTTC. V is TRBV12-3 or TRBV12-4 and J is TRBJ2-7; unclear D gene. The J call is in doubt because the DNA end fits TRBJ2-5 better. This CDR3 is built from 14 residues.

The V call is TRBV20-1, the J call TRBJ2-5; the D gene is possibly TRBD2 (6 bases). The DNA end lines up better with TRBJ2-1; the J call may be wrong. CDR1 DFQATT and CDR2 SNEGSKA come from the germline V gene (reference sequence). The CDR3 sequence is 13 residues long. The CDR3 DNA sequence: TGCAGTGCTCACTCACCCGGGGGTTGGGAGCAGTTCTTC. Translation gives CSAHSPGGWEQFF.

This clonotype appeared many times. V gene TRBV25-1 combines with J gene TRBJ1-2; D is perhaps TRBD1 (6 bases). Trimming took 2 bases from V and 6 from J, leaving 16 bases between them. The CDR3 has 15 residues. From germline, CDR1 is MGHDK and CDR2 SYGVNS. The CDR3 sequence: CASSEQTQGWDGYTF. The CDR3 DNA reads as TGTGCCAGCAGTGAACAGACACAGGGCTGGGATGGCTACACCTTC.

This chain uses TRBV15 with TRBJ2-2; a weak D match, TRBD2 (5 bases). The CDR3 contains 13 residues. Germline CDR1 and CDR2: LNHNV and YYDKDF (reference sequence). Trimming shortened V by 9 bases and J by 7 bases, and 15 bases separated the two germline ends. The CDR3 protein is CATKGLGVGELFF. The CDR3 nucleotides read TGTGCCACGAAGGGCCTGGGAGTCGGGGAGCTGTTTTTT.

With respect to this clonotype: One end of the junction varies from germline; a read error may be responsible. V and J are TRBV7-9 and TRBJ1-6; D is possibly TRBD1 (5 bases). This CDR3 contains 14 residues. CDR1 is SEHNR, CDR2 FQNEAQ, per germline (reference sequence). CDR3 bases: TGTGCCAGCAGCTTACGGGGGAGGCGAACTGAAGCTTCCTTT. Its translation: CASSLRGRRTEASF.

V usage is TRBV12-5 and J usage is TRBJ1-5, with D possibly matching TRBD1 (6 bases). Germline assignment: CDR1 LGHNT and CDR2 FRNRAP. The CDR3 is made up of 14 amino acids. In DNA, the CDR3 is TGTGCCAGCAGCGTAGCAGGGGTAGGTCAGCCCCAGCATTTT. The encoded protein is CASSVAGVGQPQHF.

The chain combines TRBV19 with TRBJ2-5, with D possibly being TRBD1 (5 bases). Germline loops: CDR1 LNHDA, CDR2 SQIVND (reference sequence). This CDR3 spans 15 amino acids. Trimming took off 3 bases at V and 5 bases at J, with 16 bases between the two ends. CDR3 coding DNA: TGTGCCAGTAGTATTTCCCAGGGAACCCCGGAGACCCAGTACTTC. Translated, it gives CASSISQGTPETQYF. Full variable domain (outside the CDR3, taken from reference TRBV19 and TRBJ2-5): DGGITQSPKYLFRKEGQNVTLSCEQNLNHDAMYWYRQDPGQGLRLIYYSQIVNDFQKGDIAEGYSVSREKKESFPLTVTSAQKNPTAFYLCASSISQGTPETQYFGPGTRLLVL.

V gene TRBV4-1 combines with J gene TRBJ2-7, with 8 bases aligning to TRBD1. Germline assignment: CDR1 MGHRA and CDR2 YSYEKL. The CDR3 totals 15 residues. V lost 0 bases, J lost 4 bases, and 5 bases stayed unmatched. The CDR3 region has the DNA TGCGCCAGCAGCCAAGAGCAGGGGGCAGGGTACGAGCAGTACTTC. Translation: CASSQEQGAGYEQYF.

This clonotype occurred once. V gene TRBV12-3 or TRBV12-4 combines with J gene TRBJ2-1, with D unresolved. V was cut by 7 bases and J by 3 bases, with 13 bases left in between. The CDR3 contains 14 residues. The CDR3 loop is CASIPRPFYNEQFF. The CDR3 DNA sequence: TGTGCCAGCATCCCCAGGCCTTTCTACAATGAGCAGTTCTTC.

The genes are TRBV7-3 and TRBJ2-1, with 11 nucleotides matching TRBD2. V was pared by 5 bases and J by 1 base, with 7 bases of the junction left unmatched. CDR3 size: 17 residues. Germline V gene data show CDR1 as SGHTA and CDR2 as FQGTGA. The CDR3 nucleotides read TGTGCCAGCAGCATCAGGAGACTAGCGGGATCCTACAATGAGCAGTTCTTC. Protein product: CASSIRRLAGSYNEQFF.

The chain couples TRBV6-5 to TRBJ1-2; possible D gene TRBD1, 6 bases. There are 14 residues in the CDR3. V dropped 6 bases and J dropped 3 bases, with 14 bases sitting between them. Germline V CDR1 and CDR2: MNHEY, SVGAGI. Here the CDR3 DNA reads TGTGCCAGCAGGATTCAACAGGGCCACTATGGCTACACCTTC. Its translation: CASRIQQGHYGYTF.

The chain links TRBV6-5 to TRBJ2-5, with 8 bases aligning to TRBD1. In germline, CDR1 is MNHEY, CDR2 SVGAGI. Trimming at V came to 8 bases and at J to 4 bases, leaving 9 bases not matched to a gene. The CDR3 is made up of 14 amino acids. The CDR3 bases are TGTGCCAGCCGATTTGACAGGGGCAGAGAGACCCAGTACTTC. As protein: CASRFDRGRETQYF.

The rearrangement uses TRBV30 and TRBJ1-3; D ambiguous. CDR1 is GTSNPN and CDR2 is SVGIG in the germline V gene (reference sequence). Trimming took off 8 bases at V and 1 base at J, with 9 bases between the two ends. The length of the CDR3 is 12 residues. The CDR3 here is CAESHSGNTIYF. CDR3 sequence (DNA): TGTGCCGAAAGCCATTCTGGAAACACCATATATTTT.

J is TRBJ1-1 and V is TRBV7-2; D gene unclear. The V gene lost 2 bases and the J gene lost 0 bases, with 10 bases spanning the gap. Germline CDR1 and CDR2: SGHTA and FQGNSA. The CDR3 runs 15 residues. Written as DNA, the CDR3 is TGTGCCAGCAGCTTATTTCGGCAGCTGAACACTGAAGCTTTCTTT. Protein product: CASSLFRQLNTEAFF.

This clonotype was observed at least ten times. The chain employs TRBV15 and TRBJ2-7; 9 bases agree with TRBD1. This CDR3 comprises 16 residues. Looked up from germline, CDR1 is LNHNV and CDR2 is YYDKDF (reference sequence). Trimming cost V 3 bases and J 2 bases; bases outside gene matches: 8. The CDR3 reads CATSSITGQGAYEQYF. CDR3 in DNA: TGTGCCACCAGCAGCATAACGGGACAGGGTGCCTACGAGCAGTACTTC. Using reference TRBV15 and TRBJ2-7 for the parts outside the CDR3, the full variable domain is DAMVIQNPRYQVTQFGKPVTLSCSQTLNHNVMYWYQQKSSQAPKLLFHYYDKDFNNEADTPDNFQSRRPNTSFCFLDIRSPGLGDTAMYLCATSSITGQGAYEQYFGPGTRLTVT.